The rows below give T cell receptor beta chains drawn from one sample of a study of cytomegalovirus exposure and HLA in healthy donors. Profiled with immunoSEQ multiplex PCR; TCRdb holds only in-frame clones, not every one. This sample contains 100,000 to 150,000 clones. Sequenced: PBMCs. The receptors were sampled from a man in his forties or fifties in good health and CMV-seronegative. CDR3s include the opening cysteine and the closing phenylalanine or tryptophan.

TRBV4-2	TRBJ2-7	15	CASSQLGQGAGEQYF
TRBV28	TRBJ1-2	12	CASSGGHYGYTF
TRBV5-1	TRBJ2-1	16	CASSLVASGPYNEQFF
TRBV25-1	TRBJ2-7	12	CASRQGLAEQYF
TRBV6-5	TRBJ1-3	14	CASSSNRGGNTIYF
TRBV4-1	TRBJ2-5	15	CATRSWAGVEETQYF
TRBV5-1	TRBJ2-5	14	CASSLTGYQETQYF
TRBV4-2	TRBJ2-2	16	CASSQPAASGKGELFF
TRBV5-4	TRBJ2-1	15	CASSTEVAGVDEQFF
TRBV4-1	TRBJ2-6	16	CASSQGQASGANVLTF
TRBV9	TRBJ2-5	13	CASRRGGQETQYF
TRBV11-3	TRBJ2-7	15	CASSRMGQGHYEQYF
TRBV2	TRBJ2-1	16	CASTPRGLAGVNEQFF
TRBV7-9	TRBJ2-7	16	CASSSRTGKFSYEQYF
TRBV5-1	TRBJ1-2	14	CASSLDGQPYGYTF
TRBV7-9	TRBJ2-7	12	CASSLDYYEQYF